This T cell receptor (beta chain) emerged from a study of blood T cell repertoires in COVID-19. The method was immunoSEQ multiplex PCR; TCRdb's version includes in-frame clones alone and lacks a portion of them. Of 150,000 or so clones detected, roughly 90% appear once; the ten largest clones hold around 1.2%. Sequenced material: PBMCs or T cells enriched from blood (not recorded which). The clonotype originates from a human donor with acute COVID-19. The donor label of this sample is uncertain.

The CDR3 loop is CASSLADTYEQYF. Here the CDR3 DNA reads TGTGCCAGCAGCCTGGCCGATACGTACGAGCAGTACTTC. The rearrangement uses TRBV12-3 or TRBV12-4 and TRBJ2-7; D is undetermined. V was trimmed by 6 bases and J by 4 bases, leaving 13 bases between them. The CDR3 contains 13 residues.